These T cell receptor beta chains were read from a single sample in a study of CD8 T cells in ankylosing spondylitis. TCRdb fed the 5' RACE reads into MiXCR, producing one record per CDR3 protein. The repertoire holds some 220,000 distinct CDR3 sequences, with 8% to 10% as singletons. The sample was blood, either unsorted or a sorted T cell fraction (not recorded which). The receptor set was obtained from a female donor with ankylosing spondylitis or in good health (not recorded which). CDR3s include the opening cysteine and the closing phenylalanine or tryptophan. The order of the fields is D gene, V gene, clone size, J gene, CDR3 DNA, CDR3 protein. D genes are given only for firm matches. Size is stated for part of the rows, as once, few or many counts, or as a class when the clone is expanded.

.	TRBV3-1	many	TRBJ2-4	TGTGCCAGCAGCCAAGACCACAGGGACGCGGGCAAAAACATTCAGTACTTC	CASSQDHRDAGKNIQYF
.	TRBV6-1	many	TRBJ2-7	TGTGCCAGCAGTGCCGGGACTTCCTACGAGCAGTACTTC	CASSAGTSYEQYF
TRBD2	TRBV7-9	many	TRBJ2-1	TGTGCCAGCAGCACCAGCGGGGGGGAGCAGTTCTTC	CASSTSGGEQFF
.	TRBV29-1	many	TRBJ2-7	TGCAGCGTGGAGGGGATAGGGGAAAACTCCTACGAGCAGTACTTC	CSVEGIGENSYEQYF
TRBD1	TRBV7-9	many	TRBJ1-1	TGTGCCAGCAGCTTATCACAGGGGGTTGCTTTCTTT	CASSLSQGVAFF
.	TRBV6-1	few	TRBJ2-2	TGTGCCAGCAGTCCTTGGTTTCAGGGTTCTTCCGGGGAGCTGTTTTTT	CASSPWFQGSSGELFF
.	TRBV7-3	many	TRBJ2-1	TGTGCCAGCAGCTTAAATGCAGGATCATCCTCCTACAATGAGCAGTTCTTC	CASSLNAGSSSYNEQFF
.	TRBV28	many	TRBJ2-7	TGTGCCAGCAGTTTAATGACCGGCTACGAGCAGTACTTC	CASSLMTGYEQYF
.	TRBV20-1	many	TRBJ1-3	TGCAGTGCACGGACAGCTGGAAACACCATATATTTT	CSARTAGNTIYF
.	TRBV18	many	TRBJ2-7	TGTGCCAGCTCCGCGGACAGCTACGAGCAGTACTTC	CASSADSYEQYF
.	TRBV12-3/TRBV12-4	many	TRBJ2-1	TGTGCCAGCGTAGCTTCAGCCTACAATGAGCAGTTCTTC	CASVASAYNEQFF
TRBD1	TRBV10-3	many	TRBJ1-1	TGTGCCATCAGTGATTCCGGGACAGGGGGTACTGAAGCTTTCTTT	CAISDSGTGGTEAFF
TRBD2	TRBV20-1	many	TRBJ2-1	TGCAGTGCTAGACATAGCGGGTCAAACAATGAGCAGTTCTTC	CSARHSGSNNEQFF
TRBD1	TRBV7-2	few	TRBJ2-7	TGTGCCAGCAGCCCGACAGGGCTTGAGCAGTACTTC	CASSPTGLEQYF
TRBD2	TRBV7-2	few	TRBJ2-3	TGTGCCAGCAGCTTAACCCTTAGCGGGATTACAGATACGCAGTATTTT	CASSLTLSGITDTQYF
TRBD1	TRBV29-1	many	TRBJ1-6	TGCAGCGTTGAAGGGGGGACAGGGAAATATAATTCACCCCTCCACTTT	CSVEGGTGKYNSPLHF
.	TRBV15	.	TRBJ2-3	TGTGCCACCAGCATACTTGGGGAAGGTGCAGATACGCAGTATTTT	CATSILGEGADTQYF
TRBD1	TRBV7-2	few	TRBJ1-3	TGTGCCAGCAGCTCCCCGGGACAGTTCACTGGAAACACCATATATTTT	CASSSPGQFTGNTIYF
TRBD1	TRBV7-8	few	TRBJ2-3	TGTGCCAGCAGCTCAGACAGGGGGCATACGCAGTATTTT	CASSSDRGHTQYF
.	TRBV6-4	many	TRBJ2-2	TGTGCCAGCAGTCAACGGTCGAACACCGGGGAGCTGTTTTTT	CASSQRSNTGELFF
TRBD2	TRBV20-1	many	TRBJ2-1	TGCAGTGCTAGAGAGACTAGCCGGAGCTCCTACAATGAGCAGTTCTTC	CSARETSRSSYNEQFF
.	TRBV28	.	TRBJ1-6	TGTGCCAGCAGTCGCGGGGACGGACTTAATTCACCCCTCCACTTT	CASSRGDGLNSPLHF
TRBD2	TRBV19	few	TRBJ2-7	TGTGCCAGTAGTACCGGGACTAGCGGGAGAAGCGAGCAGTACTTC	CASSTGTSGRSEQYF
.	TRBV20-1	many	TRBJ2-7	TGCAGTGCGAGAGGCAGGGTGCGGTCCTACGAGCAGTACTTC	CSARGRVRSYEQYF
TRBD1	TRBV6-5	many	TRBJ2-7	TGTGCCAGCAGTAGACGGACAGGGGGCGGCCTCGGCGAGCAGTACTTC	CASSRRTGGGLGEQYF
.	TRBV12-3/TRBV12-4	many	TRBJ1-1	TGTGCCAGCAGTTTTGCACAGGGGAACACTGAAGCTTTCTTT	CASSFAQGNTEAFF
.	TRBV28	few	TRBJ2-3	TGTGCCAGCAGTTTGAGACGGCATGATACGCAGTATTTT	CASSLRRHDTQYF
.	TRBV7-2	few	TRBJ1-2	TGTGCCAGCAGCTTTTCCCTCCTACAAAGTACTTCCTATGGCTACACCTTC	CASSFSLLQSTSYGYTF
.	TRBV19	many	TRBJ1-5	TGTGCCAGTAGTATCAACAATCAGCCCCAGCATTTT	CASSINNQPQHF
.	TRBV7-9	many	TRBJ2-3	TGTGCCAGCAGTCCAGCCCCTATCGGGCCAGATACGCAGTATTTT	CASSPAPIGPDTQYF
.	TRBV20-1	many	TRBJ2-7	TGCAGTGCTAGAGATGGGACCATCTACGAGCAGTACTTC	CSARDGTIYEQYF
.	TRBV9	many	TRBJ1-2	TGTGCCAGCAGCATCGCAGGGTCCTGGAAGCCTGGTGGCTACACCTTC	CASSIAGSWKPGGYTF
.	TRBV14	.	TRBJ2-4	TGTGCCAACAGCCCTAGAGGGCACATTCAGTACTTC	CANSPRGHIQYF
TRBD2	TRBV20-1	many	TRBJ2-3	TGCAGTGCGTCCGGGACTAGCGGAACGAGCACAGATACGCAGTATTTT	CSASGTSGTSTDTQYF
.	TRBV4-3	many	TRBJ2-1	TGCGCCAGCAGCCAAGATACCCGGAGCTCCTACAATGAGCAGTTCTTC	CASSQDTRSSYNEQFF
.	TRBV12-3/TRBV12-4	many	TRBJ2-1	TGTGCCAGCAGTCGTACCGGGACTTCTTACAATGAGCAGTTCTTC	CASSRTGTSYNEQFF
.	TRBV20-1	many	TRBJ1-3	TGCAGTGCTAGAGATCCAGACTCTGGAAACACCATATATTTT	CSARDPDSGNTIYF
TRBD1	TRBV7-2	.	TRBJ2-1	TGTGCCAGCAGCTTAGGGGGGGGACAGGGCTTCAATGAGCAGTTCTTC	CASSLGGGQGFNEQFF
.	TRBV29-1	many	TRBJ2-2	TGCAGCGTTGAAACCGGGACATCGAACACCGGGGAGCTGTTTTTT	CSVETGTSNTGELFF
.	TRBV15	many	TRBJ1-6	TGTGCCACCTCGACAGCTAAGATCTATAATTCACCCCTCCACTTT	CATSTAKIYNSPLHF
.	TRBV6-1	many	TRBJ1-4	TGTGCCAGCAGTGATTGGGGGGGCGACAATGAAAAACTGTTTTTT	CASSDWGGDNEKLFF
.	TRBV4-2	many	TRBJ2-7	TGTGCCAGCAGCCAAGGTCGGAACAGGCAGTACGAGCAGTACTTC	CASSQGRNRQYEQYF
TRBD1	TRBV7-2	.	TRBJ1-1	TGTGCCAGCACTTACCGACAGGGAACTGAAGCTTTCTTT	CASTYRQGTEAFF
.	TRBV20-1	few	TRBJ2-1	TGCTGTGCTAGAGTAGGGTCTCTCGGACTCGTCTACAATGAGCAGTTCTTC	CCARVGSLGLVYNEQFF
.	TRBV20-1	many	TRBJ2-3	TGCAGTGCTAGAGAGGGGAGGGATACGCAGTATTTT	CSAREGRDTQYF
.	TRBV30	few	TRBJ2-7	TGTGCCTGGAGTGGCCTATATAAACCGCCCTACGAGCAGTACTTC	CAWSGLYKPPYEQYF
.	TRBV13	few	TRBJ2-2	TGTGCCAGCAGCTCCAGGGCGGACGGGGAGCTGTTTTTT	CASSSRADGELFF
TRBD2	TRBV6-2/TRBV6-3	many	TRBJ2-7	TGTGCCAGCCGACTAGCGGGAGGTGGCGAGCAGTACTTC	CASRLAGGGEQYF
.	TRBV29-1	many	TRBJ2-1	TGCAGCGTTGAAGTATCTGCAGGGGAGCAGTTCTTC	CSVEVSAGEQFF
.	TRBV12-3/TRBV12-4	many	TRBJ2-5	TGTGCCAGCAGTTTATTAGGGTACCAAGAGACCCAGTACTTC	CASSLLGYQETQYF
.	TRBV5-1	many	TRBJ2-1	TGCGCCAGCAGCTTCAGCGAGAGCTCCTACAATGAGCAGTTCTTC	CASSFSESSYNEQFF
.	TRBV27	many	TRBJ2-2	TGTGCCAGCAGTCAATTTGGCACCGGGGAGCTGTTTTTT	CASSQFGTGELFF
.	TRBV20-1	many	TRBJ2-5	TGCAGTGCTAGCCCAGCCGGGGGTGGGGAGACCCAGTACTTC	CSASPAGGGETQYF
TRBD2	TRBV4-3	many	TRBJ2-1	TGCGCCAGCAGCCAAGGGCAGGGACTAGCGGGGCCCAATGAGCAGTTCTTC	CASSQGQGLAGPNEQFF